This TCR beta chain was documented in a study of identifying expanded T cells in peripheral blood. During the collection period, no donor immune events like infections were recorded. Profiled with immunoSEQ multiplex PCR; TCRdb holds only in-frame clones, not every one. The sample lists fewer than 60,000 clones, roughly 82% occurring once. Germline V gives CDR1 LGHNT, CDR2 FRNRAP. The CDR3 spans 12 residues. Trimming shortened V by 6 bases and J by 3 bases, and 6 bases separated the two germline ends. The sequence was obtained from a person between 18 and 70 years old in good health. Sequenced: blood. The V gene is TRBV12-5, the J gene TRBJ2-1, with D unresolved. In DNA, the CDR3 is TGTGCTAGTGGGACCAACTACAATGAGCAGTTCTTC. Amino acid sequence: CASGTNYNEQFF.